This T cell receptor (beta chain) was found in a study of shared clonotypes between healthy human individuals. Study-wide findings and caveats: Lower generation probabilities were found for non-shared clonotypes than for those shared by all four donors. Clonotype sharing across four donors was observed for roughly 5% of naive CD4 clonotypes.

Comments on this clone: Its specificity is not known.

Germline lookup yields CDR1 GTSNPN and CDR2 SVGIG (reference sequence). CDR3 size: 11 residues. V was pared by 7 bases and J by 5 bases, with 2 bases of the junction left unmatched. It was into CD45RA+ naive and CD45RA-negative memory subsets that the CD4+ cells were split. Per the authors' pipeline: Owing to the provision of junction-only sequences devoid of quality scores by immunoSEQ, filtering differed. Here immunoSEQ multiplex PCR was the method, and the copy in TCRdb shows in-frame clones only, minus some. Clonal size and the V and J genes are those of that table, whereas D and trimming came from the DNA. This table holds 550,000 to 700,000 clones, around four fifths found once.

V gene TRBV30 combines with J gene TRBJ1-2; 9 bases agree with TRBD1. The receptor was isolated from a woman between 25 and 40 years old in good health. Sequenced: memory CD4+ T cells sorted from blood. The subset is: CD45RA-negative fraction. The CDR3 loop is CASGQGYGYTF. The CDR3 coding sequence is TGTGCCTCTGGACAGGGGTATGGCTACACCTTC.